Listed below are T cell receptor beta chains from one sample, sequenced in a study of blood T cell repertoires in COVID-19. This table comes from immunoSEQ multiplex PCR, and its TCRdb copy is limited to in-frame clones, with some not included. Found here are 100,000 to 150,000 clones, 87% of them singletons; the top ten hold about 2.5%. Material for sequencing was peripheral blood. The receptors originated from a man aged 45 to 65 with active COVID-19. Both conserved end residues are part of each CDR3. The order of the fields is CDR3 length, D gene, clone size, V gene, J gene, CDR3 protein, CDR3 DNA. A D gene is named only where the DNA matches it firmly. A row's size may be missing; if present it is once, few, many or a size class.

cdr3_length: 16; d_call: .; clone_size: .; v_call: TRBV12-2; j_call: TRBJ2-3; cdr3_aa: CASRLERGHGTDTQYF; cdr3_nt: TGTGCAAGTCGCTTAGAGCGGGGGCACGGCACAGATACGCAGTATTTT
cdr3_length: 16; d_call: TRBD1; clone_size: .; v_call: TRBV12-5; j_call: TRBJ1-1; cdr3_aa: CASGGGMGQGNTEAFF; cdr3_nt: TGTGCTAGTGGTGGGGGAATGGGACAGGGGAATACTGAAGCTTTCTTT
cdr3_length: 14; d_call: TRBD2; clone_size: .; v_call: TRBV7-9; j_call: TRBJ2-1; cdr3_aa: CASSVSGGRDEQFF; cdr3_nt: TGTGCCAGCAGCGTAAGCGGGGGCCGGGATGAGCAGTTCTTC
cdr3_length: 12; d_call: .; clone_size: .; v_call: TRBV30; j_call: TRBJ1-1; cdr3_aa: CAWSGAGGEAFF; cdr3_nt: TGTGCCTGGAGTGGAGCGGGCGGTGAAGCTTTCTTT
cdr3_length: 15; d_call: .; clone_size: .; v_call: TRBV6-4; j_call: TRBJ2-1; cdr3_aa: CASSDRATGGDEQFF; cdr3_nt: TGTGCCAGCAGCGACAGAGCTACGGGGGGCGATGAGCAGTTCTTC
cdr3_length: 14; d_call: .; clone_size: .; v_call: TRBV29-1; j_call: TRBJ1-1; cdr3_aa: CSVGTRQVNTEAFF; cdr3_nt: TGCAGCGTTGGAACGCGACAGGTTAACACTGAAGCTTTCTTT
cdr3_length: 14; d_call: .; clone_size: .; v_call: TRBV6-5; j_call: TRBJ1-1; cdr3_aa: CASTWGRANTEAFF; cdr3_nt: TGTGCCAGCACCTGGGGCCGGGCGAACACTGAAGCTTTCTTT
cdr3_length: 16; d_call: TRBD1; clone_size: .; v_call: TRBV5-8; j_call: TRBJ2-2; cdr3_aa: CASSWPTGVTPGELFF; cdr3_nt: TGTGCCAGCAGCTGGCCGACAGGGGTTACTCCCGGGGAGCTGTTTTTT
cdr3_length: 18; d_call: TRBD2; clone_size: .; v_call: TRBV5-1; j_call: TRBJ2-2; cdr3_aa: CASSFVVGGGQYTGELFF; cdr3_nt: TGCGCCAGCAGCTTTGTGGTTGGCGGGGGGCAGTACACCGGGGAGCTGTTTTTT
cdr3_length: 18; d_call: TRBD2; clone_size: .; v_call: TRBV24-1; j_call: TRBJ2-5; cdr3_aa: CATSESGLADALRETQYF; cdr3_nt: TGTGCCACCAGTGAGTCGGGACTAGCGGACGCCTTGCGAGAGACCCAGTACTTC
cdr3_length: 15; d_call: TRBD2; clone_size: .; v_call: TRBV15; j_call: TRBJ2-2; cdr3_aa: CATSTGSGGTGELFF; cdr3_nt: TGTGCCACCAGCACGGGTAGCGGGGGGACCGGGGAGCTGTTTTTT
cdr3_length: 15; d_call: .; clone_size: .; v_call: TRBV14; j_call: TRBJ1-3; cdr3_aa: CASSRGVPGRNTIYF; cdr3_nt: TGTGCCAGCAGCCGCGGGGTACCGGGACGAAACACCATATATTTT
cdr3_length: 15; d_call: .; clone_size: .; v_call: TRBV19; j_call: TRBJ1-1; cdr3_aa: CASSMALRENTEAFF; cdr3_nt: TGTGCCAGTAGTATGGCGTTGAGGGAAAACACTGAAGCTTTCTTT
cdr3_length: 16; d_call: TRBD1; clone_size: .; v_call: TRBV7-2; j_call: TRBJ1-1; cdr3_aa: CASSLARTGWPTEAFF; cdr3_nt: TGTGCCAGCAGCTTAGCCCGGACAGGGTGGCCAACTGAAGCTTTCTTT
cdr3_length: 16; d_call: TRBD1; clone_size: .; v_call: TRBV5-1; j_call: TRBJ1-1; cdr3_aa: CASSLGQGFRLTEAFF; cdr3_nt: TGCGCCAGCAGCCTAGGACAGGGTTTCCGTCTGACTGAAGCTTTCTTT
cdr3_length: 14; d_call: .; clone_size: .; v_call: TRBV2; j_call: TRBJ1-4; cdr3_aa: CASSPGPVPEKLFF; cdr3_nt: TGTGCCAGCAGCCCTGGCCCAGTCCCGGAAAAACTGTTTTTT
cdr3_length: 15; d_call: TRBD1; clone_size: .; v_call: TRBV19; j_call: TRBJ1-3; cdr3_aa: CASIPDRGIGNTIYF; cdr3_nt: TGTGCCAGTATCCCCGACAGGGGGATTGGAAACACCATATATTTT
cdr3_length: 16; d_call: .; clone_size: .; v_call: TRBV6-2/TRBV6-3; j_call: TRBJ2-1; cdr3_aa: CASSYNPGGPGDEQFF; cdr3_nt: TGTGCCAGCAGTTATAACCCCGGGGGGCCTGGAGATGAGCAGTTCTTC
cdr3_length: 11; d_call: .; clone_size: .; v_call: TRBV7-3; j_call: TRBJ2-1; cdr3_aa: CASSLGAEQFF; cdr3_nt: TGTGCCAGCAGCTTAGGGGCGGAGCAGTTCTTC
cdr3_length: 18; d_call: TRBD1; clone_size: .; v_call: TRBV16; j_call: TRBJ1-5; cdr3_aa: CASSQFSSWGTAERPQHF; cdr3_nt: TGTGCCAGCAGCCAATTCTCATCGTGGGGGACAGCGGAACGGCCCCAGCATTTT
cdr3_length: 16; d_call: TRBD1; clone_size: .; v_call: TRBV7-2; j_call: TRBJ1-3; cdr3_aa: CASSFRQGGVGNTIYF; cdr3_nt: TGTGCCAGCAGCTTCAGACAGGGGGGCGTCGGAAACACCATATATTTT
cdr3_length: 15; d_call: TRBD2; clone_size: .; v_call: TRBV6-5; j_call: TRBJ2-5; cdr3_aa: CASSPGLAGRETQYF; cdr3_nt: TGTGCCAGCAGCCCGGGACTAGCGGGGCGAGAGACCCAGTACTTC
cdr3_length: 14; d_call: .; clone_size: .; v_call: TRBV5-1; j_call: TRBJ2-5; cdr3_aa: CASSLGTVQETQYF; cdr3_nt: TGCGCCAGCAGCTTGGGGACAGTCCAAGAGACCCAGTACTTC
cdr3_length: 12; d_call: TRBD1; clone_size: .; v_call: TRBV7-2; j_call: TRBJ1-2; cdr3_aa: CASNNRGYGYTF; cdr3_nt: TGTGCCAGCAACAACAGGGGCTATGGCTACACCTTC
cdr3_length: 15; d_call: .; clone_size: .; v_call: TRBV7-2; j_call: TRBJ2-7; cdr3_aa: CASSLAGPSSHEQYF; cdr3_nt: TGTGCCAGCAGCTTAGCGGGCCCATCTTCCCACGAGCAGTACTTC
cdr3_length: 11; d_call: .; clone_size: .; v_call: TRBV30; j_call: TRBJ1-1; cdr3_aa: CAWSVLELAFF; cdr3_nt: TGTGCCTGGAGTGTCCTAGAATTGGCTTTCTTT
cdr3_length: 15; d_call: .; clone_size: few; v_call: TRBV13; j_call: TRBJ1-2; cdr3_aa: CASKEGGTHAYGYTF; cdr3_nt: TGTGCCTCCAAGGAGGGGGGGACCCACGCGTATGGCTACACCTTC
cdr3_length: 17; d_call: TRBD1; clone_size: .; v_call: TRBV7-9; j_call: TRBJ2-6; cdr3_aa: CASSRGQGAAGANVLTF; cdr3_nt: TGTGCCAGCAGCCGCGGACAGGGGGCGGCGGGGGCCAACGTCCTGACTTTC
cdr3_length: 16; d_call: TRBD1; clone_size: .; v_call: TRBV6-6; j_call: TRBJ1-2; cdr3_aa: CASRPPGTGVIYGYTF; cdr3_nt: TGTGCCAGCAGACCTCCTGGGACAGGGGTGATCTATGGCTACACCTTC
cdr3_length: 14; d_call: TRBD1; clone_size: .; v_call: TRBV20-1; j_call: TRBJ1-1; cdr3_aa: CSASGDRPNTEAFF; cdr3_nt: TGCAGTGCTAGTGGGGACAGGCCGAACACTGAAGCTTTCTTT
cdr3_length: 15; d_call: .; clone_size: .; v_call: TRBV6-2/TRBV6-3; j_call: TRBJ2-6; cdr3_aa: CASSRQGTGANVLTF; cdr3_nt: TGTGCCAGCAGCCGCCAGGGTACTGGGGCCAACGTCCTGACTTTC
cdr3_length: 14; d_call: .; clone_size: once; v_call: TRBV21-1; j_call: TRBJ2-1; cdr3_aa: CASPTSGGGNEQFF; cdr3_nt: TGTGCCAGCCCTACTAGCGGGGGAGGCAATGAGCAGTTCTTC
cdr3_length: 14; d_call: .; clone_size: .; v_call: TRBV5-1; j_call: TRBJ2-7; cdr3_aa: CASSLSPGSYEQYF; cdr3_nt: TGCGCCAGCAGCTTGTCGCCAGGGTCCTACGAGCAGTACTTC
cdr3_length: 15; d_call: TRBD1; clone_size: .; v_call: TRBV6-5; j_call: TRBJ2-7; cdr3_aa: CASRLGQGASYEQYF; cdr3_nt: TGTGCCAGCAGACTCGGACAGGGGGCCTCCTACGAGCAGTACTTC
cdr3_length: 11; d_call: TRBD1; clone_size: .; v_call: TRBV7-9; j_call: TRBJ1-2; cdr3_aa: CASGDRGGYTF; cdr3_nt: TGTGCCAGCGGGGACAGGGGGGGCTACACCTTC
cdr3_length: 16; d_call: .; clone_size: .; v_call: TRBV4-2; j_call: TRBJ1-4; cdr3_aa: CASSQASRGTNEKLFF; cdr3_nt: TGTGCCAGCAGCCAAGCTTCCCGGGGAACTAATGAAAAACTGTTTTTT
cdr3_length: 19; d_call: .; clone_size: .; v_call: TRBV14; j_call: TRBJ2-3; cdr3_aa: CASSQDTFRVIGGTDTQYF; cdr3_nt: TGTGCCAGCAGCCAAGACACCTTTAGGGTAATAGGGGGCACAGATACGCAGTATTTT
cdr3_length: 14; d_call: .; clone_size: .; v_call: TRBV19; j_call: TRBJ1-5; cdr3_aa: CASKFRDSNQPQHF; cdr3_nt: TGTGCCAGTAAGTTCAGGGATAGCAATCAGCCCCAGCATTTT
cdr3_length: 17; d_call: TRBD2; clone_size: once; v_call: TRBV4-3; j_call: TRBJ2-2; cdr3_aa: CASSQLIGGVGTGELFF; cdr3_nt: TGCGCCAGCAGCCAGTTGATCGGGGGGGTTGGCACCGGGGAGCTGTTTTTT
cdr3_length: 12; d_call: .; clone_size: once; v_call: TRBV11-3; j_call: TRBJ2-1; cdr3_aa: CASSRQYNEQFF; cdr3_nt: TGTGCCAGCAGCCGACAGTACAATGAGCAGTTCTTC
cdr3_length: 17; d_call: .; clone_size: .; v_call: TRBV5-6; j_call: TRBJ2-7; cdr3_aa: CASSLEQLMRRSYEQYF; cdr3_nt: TGTGCCAGCAGCTTGGAACAGTTGATGAGAAGGTCCTACGAGCAGTACTTC
cdr3_length: 16; d_call: TRBD1; clone_size: .; v_call: TRBV9; j_call: TRBJ2-1; cdr3_aa: CASSVVGQGRGNEQFF; cdr3_nt: TGTGCCAGCAGCGTAGTGGGACAGGGTAGGGGCAATGAGCAGTTCTTC
cdr3_length: 14; d_call: .; clone_size: .; v_call: TRBV5-1; j_call: TRBJ2-2; cdr3_aa: CASSPQGLYGELFF; cdr3_nt: TGCGCCAGCAGCCCACAGGGCTTGTACGGGGAGCTGTTTTTT
cdr3_length: 16; d_call: .; clone_size: once; v_call: TRBV29-1; j_call: TRBJ1-1; cdr3_aa: CSVEDRRRPLNTEAFF; cdr3_nt: TGCAGCGTTGAAGATCGTCGCAGGCCACTGAACACTGAAGCTTTCTTT
cdr3_length: 15; d_call: .; clone_size: few; v_call: TRBV5-6; j_call: TRBJ1-3; cdr3_aa: CASRGGSSSGNTIYF; cdr3_nt: TGTGCCAGCAGAGGCGGCAGCAGCTCTGGAAACACCATATATTTT
cdr3_length: 12; d_call: TRBD1; clone_size: .; v_call: TRBV7-2; j_call: TRBJ2-3; cdr3_aa: CASSRTGGEQYF; cdr3_nt: TGTGCCAGCAGCCGAACAGGGGGAGAGCAGTATTTT